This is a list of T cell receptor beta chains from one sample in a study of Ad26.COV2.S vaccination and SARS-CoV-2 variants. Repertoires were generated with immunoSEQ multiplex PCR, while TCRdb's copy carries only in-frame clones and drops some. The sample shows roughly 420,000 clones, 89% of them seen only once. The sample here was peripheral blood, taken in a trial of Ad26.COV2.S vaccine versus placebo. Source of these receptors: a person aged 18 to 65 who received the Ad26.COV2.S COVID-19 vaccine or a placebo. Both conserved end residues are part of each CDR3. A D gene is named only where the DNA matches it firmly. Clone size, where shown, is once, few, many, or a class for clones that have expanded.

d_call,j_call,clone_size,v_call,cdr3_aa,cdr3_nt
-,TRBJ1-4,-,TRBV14,CASSQGGGKPNEKLFF,TGTGCCAGCAGCCAAGGAGGCGGGAAGCCTAATGAAAAACTGTTTTTT
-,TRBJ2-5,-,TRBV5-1,CASSPPLSGETQYF,TGCGCCAGCAGCCCTCCGTTGTCGGGAGAGACCCAGTACTTC
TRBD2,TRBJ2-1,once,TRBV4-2,CASSQGLAGANEQFF,TGTGCCAGCAGCCAAGGACTAGCGGGGGCGAATGAGCAGTTCTTC
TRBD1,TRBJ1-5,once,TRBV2,CATRDREHQPQHF,TGTGCCACCCGGGACAGGGAACATCAGCCCCAGCATTTT
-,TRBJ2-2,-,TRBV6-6,CASSYAAFTGELFF,TGTGCCAGCAGTTATGCAGCCTTCACCGGGGAGCTGTTTTTT
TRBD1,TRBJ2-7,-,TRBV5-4,CASSAGTGNSYEQYF,TGTGCCAGCAGCGCCGGGACAGGCAACTCCTACGAGCAGTACTTC
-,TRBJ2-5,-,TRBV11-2,CASSLVPRETQYF,TGTGCCAGCAGCTTAGTGCCAAGGGAGACCCAGTACTTC
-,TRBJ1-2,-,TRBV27,CASSYDWGGSYGYTF,TGTGCCAGCAGTTACGATTGGGGCGGGAGCTATGGCTACACCTTC
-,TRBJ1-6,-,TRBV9,CASSVGGTGGLPLHF,TGTGCCAGCAGCGTAGGAGGGACGGGGGGTCTACCCCTCCACTTT
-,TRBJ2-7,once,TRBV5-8,CASSLVGGEQYF,TGTGCCAGCAGCTTGGTCGGGGGCGAGCAGTACTTC
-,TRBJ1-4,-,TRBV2,CASSKTTGNEKLFF,TGTGCCAGCAGCAAAACCACTGGGAATGAAAAACTGTTTTTT
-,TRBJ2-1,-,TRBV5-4,CASRMSGGLGNEQFF,TGTGCCAGCAGGATGTCGGGGGGCTTGGGAAATGAGCAGTTCTTC
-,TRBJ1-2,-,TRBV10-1,CASRNRGFGYGYTF,TGCGCCAGCAGGAATCGGGGGTTCGGCTATGGCTACACCTTC
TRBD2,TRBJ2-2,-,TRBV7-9,CASHSGLAGGPNTGELFF,TGTGCCAGCCACTCGGGACTAGCGGGAGGGCCCAACACCGGGGAGCTGTTTTTT
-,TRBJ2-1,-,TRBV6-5,CASSYSGGGEQFF,TGTGCCAGCAGTTACTCGGGGGGAGGCGAGCAGTTCTTC
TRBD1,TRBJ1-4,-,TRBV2,CATAEGAFIEKLFF,TGTGCCACCGCTGAGGGGGCGTTTATCGAAAAACTGTTTTTT
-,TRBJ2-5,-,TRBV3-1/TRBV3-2,CASSQLGGRETQYF,TGTGCCAGCAGCCAACTCGGGGGAAGAGAGACCCAGTACTTC
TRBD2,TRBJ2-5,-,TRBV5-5,CASSRVRTSGSETQYF,TGTGCCAGCAGCCGGGTCAGGACTAGCGGGTCTGAGACCCAGTACTTC
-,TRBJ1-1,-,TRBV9,CASSAEMNTEAFF,TGTGCCAGCAGCGCGGAGATGAACACTGAAGCTTTCTTT
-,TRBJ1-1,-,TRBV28,CASSLFSGEAFF,TGTGCCAGCAGTTTATTCTCGGGTGAAGCTTTCTTT
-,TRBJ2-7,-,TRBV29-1,CSVDEGYEQYF,TGCAGCGTTGATGAGGGGTACGAGCAGTACTTC
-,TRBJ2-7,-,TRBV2,CASSTSAGAPGEQYF,TGTGCCAGCAGTACGAGCGCAGGGGCCCCCGGCGAGCAGTACTTC
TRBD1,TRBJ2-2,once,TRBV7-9,CASSSGGPNTGELFF,TGTGCCAGCAGCTCAGGGGGACCCAACACCGGGGAGCTGTTTTTT